Listed below are T cell receptor beta chains from one sample, sequenced in a study of T-cell memory formation after mild COVID-19. From the 5' RACE reads, TCRdb called clonotypes with MiXCR, one entry per CDR3 protein. This table holds 550,000 to 600,000 distinct CDR3 sequences, 17% found once. The sequenced sample was PBMCs or a T cell subset sorted from them (not recorded which). Source of these receptors: an adult woman who had mild COVID-19 (a few samples of this study predate the infection). Cell type and time point are not known. The CDR3 runs from the conserved cysteine through the conserved F or W. D genes are given only for firm matches.

V	J	D	CDR3
TRBV9	TRBJ1-1	.	CASGRDTEAFF
TRBV4-1	TRBJ1-5	TRBD1	CASSLRTGANYQPQHF
TRBV7-2	TRBJ2-5	.	CASSLGLLYRRETQYF
TRBV7-2	TRBJ2-2	TRBD1	CASSSAQGATGELFF
TRBV27	TRBJ2-1	.	CASSFVGGNEQFF
TRBV11-2	TRBJ1-1	.	CASSLVTHRGMNTEAFF
TRBV7-9	TRBJ2-7	.	CASAQTEKDYEQYF
TRBV18	TRBJ1-1	.	CASSPRDLNTEAFF
TRBV9	TRBJ2-1	TRBD2	CASSVALAGGPMGPEQFF
TRBV5-1	TRBJ2-3	TRBD1	CASSFRQGSADTQYF
TRBV20-1	TRBJ2-1	TRBD1	CSAREPQGVGLSEQFF
TRBV11-1	TRBJ1-2	.	CASSEFPVGYTF
TRBV4-3	TRBJ1-1	TRBD1	CASSQITGVTEAFF
TRBV5-1	TRBJ1-5	.	CASSLLGSGNQPQHF
TRBV5-1	TRBJ1-2	.	CASSLSDVYGYTF
TRBV7-2	TRBJ2-5	TRBD2	CASSSRGGIQETQYF
TRBV6-5	TRBJ2-1	TRBD2	CASRGGTSGGSAASPYNEQFF
TRBV5-1	TRBJ1-3	.	CASSLARQISGNTIYF
TRBV5-1	TRBJ2-1	TRBD2	CASSAAGGSYNEQFF
TRBV6-2/TRBV6-3	TRBJ1-1	.	CASTLEVRGNTEAFF
TRBV5-1	TRBJ1-1	.	CASSPLAYTEAFF
TRBV10-3	TRBJ1-6	.	CAISESLLRHSPLHF
TRBV7-2	TRBJ1-5	.	CASSLGPSQPQHF
TRBV3-1	TRBJ2-1	TRBD2	CASSHGAGGLSYNEQFF
TRBV11-2	TRBJ1-3	.	CASSLSLDLAYTIYF
TRBV18	TRBJ1-2	.	CASSPQLGVDNGYTF
TRBV12-3/TRBV12-4	TRBJ1-1	TRBD1	CASSPGTGAPGGTEAFF
TRBV11-2	TRBJ2-1	.	CASSSIYDYNEQFF
TRBV27	TRBJ1-1	.	CASKDRPLEAFF
TRBV19	TRBJ2-3	.	CASTQLGTPSDTQYF
TRBV30	TRBJ1-3	.	CAWREGSGNTIYF
TRBV5-5	TRBJ1-1	.	CASTWPVNTEAFF
TRBV5-1	TRBJ1-4	.	CASGFSGEKLFF
TRBV7-3	TRBJ2-7	TRBD2	CASSRLAGGSYEQYF
TRBV5-1	TRBJ2-1	.	CASSFQYNEQFF
TRBV12-3/TRBV12-4	TRBJ1-1	.	CASSSETPNTEAFF
TRBV7-9	TRBJ1-2	.	CASSSLSVLSYGYTF
TRBV5-1	TRBJ2-7	TRBD1	CASSYRDRQDEQYF
TRBV5-1	TRBJ1-2	.	CASSLVAENYGYTF
TRBV7-7	TRBJ2-2	.	CASSPTQNGELFF
TRBV4-1	TRBJ2-3	TRBD2	CASSQDASGRDTQYF
TRBV4-3	TRBJ1-2	.	CASSQDSPEANYGYTF
TRBV7-7	TRBJ2-5	.	CASSLRMERETQYF
TRBV7-2	TRBJ2-7	.	CASSLAFDYEQYF
TRBV12-3/TRBV12-4	TRBJ2-7	TRBD2	CASSPRGLANSYEQYF
TRBV20-1	TRBJ1-2	.	CSARLPGRDADGYTF
TRBV7-2	TRBJ2-2	.	CASSLAGRELFF
TRBV7-9	TRBJ1-2	TRBD1	CASSVGTGPPRDRYTF
TRBV5-5	TRBJ1-5	.	CASSSLPGDSNQPQHF
TRBV6-5	TRBJ2-6	TRBD1	CASSYEGAGANVLTF